This T cell receptor beta chain comes out of a study of blood T cell repertoires in COVID-19. CDR1 is SGHVS and CDR2 is FNYEAQ in the germline V gene. The CDR3 runs 18 residues. V gave up 3 bases and J gave up 1 base; unmatched junction bases: 6. Clones were sequenced by immunoSEQ multiplex PCR, and TCRdb holds only the in-frame ones, with some missing. The sample lists 35,000 to 50,000 clones, approximately 80% occurring once. The TCR comes from a woman in her sixties with acute or convalescent COVID-19. The sample taken for sequencing was peripheral blood. This chain uses TRBV7-6 with TRBJ2-2; 12 bases match TRBD2. The CDR3 reads CASSFLLAGGRNTGELFF. The CDR3 DNA sequence: TGTGCCAGCAGCTTTTTACTAGCGGGGGGCCGGAACACCGGGGAGCTGTTTTTT.